One sample yielded the 10 T cell receptor beta chains listed below, sequenced in a study of response to subunit inactivated influenza vaccine. TCRdb independently ran MiXCR on the RT-PCR reads; one entry per CDR3 protein. The table has approximately 290,000 distinct CDR3 sequences, 22% seen once. This sample comprised PBMCs from blood, obtained about 19 months after vaccination. Receptor source: a man aged 50 to 75 who received an inactivated influenza vaccine.

The V and J genes are TRBV29-1 and TRBJ2-7, with 9 bases identical to TRBD2. CDR1 is SQVTM and CDR2 is ANQGSEA in the germline V gene. V shed 5 bases and J 5 bases; nucleotides not matched to a gene: 10. CDR3 length equals 14 residues. CDR3 residues: CSVLVTSGIHEQYF. In DNA form, the CDR3 reads TGCAGCGTTCTAGTGACTAGCGGCATCCACGAGCAGTACTTC.

V and J are TRBV20-1 and TRBJ1-1; D is uncertain. V was cut by 3 bases and J by 1 base, with 6 bases left in between. This CDR3 is built from 12 residues. The germline V gene has CDR1 DFQATT and CDR2 SNEGSKA (reference sequence). CDR3 sequence: CSARNRNTEAFF. The DNA for the CDR3 is TGCAGTGCTAGGAACAGGAACACTGAAGCTTTCTTT.

The chain couples TRBV7-8 to TRBJ1-5; tentative D call: TRBD1 (5 bases). The CDR3 totals 16 residues. V gave up 5 bases and J gave up 3 bases, with 17 bases separating them. From germline, CDR1 is SGHVS and CDR2 FQNEAQ. CDR3 region: CASSPGAGGINQPQHF. DNA of the CDR3: TGTGCCAGCAGCCCTGGGGCGGGTGGCATCAATCAGCCCCAGCATTTT.

V usage is TRBV4-1 and J usage is TRBJ2-4; D not certain. The CDR3 consists of 21 residues. CDR1 is MGHRA and CDR2 is YSYEKL in the germline V gene. The V gene lost 1 base and the J gene lost 0 bases, with 25 bases spanning the gap. Here the CDR3 reads CASSQGPRGRTKLLAKNIQYF. Here the CDR3 DNA reads TGCGCCAGCAGCCAAGGCCCCCGAGGCAGAACTAAACTTCTAGCCAAAAACATTCAGTACTTC.

The chain links TRBV20-1 to TRBJ1-2; D not resolved. V lost 1 base and J 1 base, leaving 16 bases between the germline ends. Germline V gives CDR1 DFQATT, CDR2 SNEGSKA (reference sequence). The CDR3 extends over 16 amino acids. The CDR3 spells CSARVTAGGYNYGYTF. The CDR3 nucleotides read TGCAGTGCTAGAGTTACAGCAGGTGGATATAACTATGGCTACACCTTC.

V is TRBV14 and J is TRBJ2-1; D is possibly TRBD2 (5 bases). Trimming took off 0 bases at V and 4 bases at J, with 13 bases between the two ends. This CDR3 is built from 16 residues. CDR1 and CDR2 from the germline V gene are SGHDN and FVKESK. The CDR3 bases are TGTGCCAGCAGCCAAGAAGGAGCGGTCATTTACAATGAGCAGTTCTTC. Protein sequence: CASSQEGAVIYNEQFF.

This clonotype was found a few times. This chain links TRBV12-3 or TRBV12-4 with TRBJ1-2, with TRBD1 as a possible D gene (5 bases). V dropped 7 bases and J dropped 6 bases, with 12 bases sitting between them. The CDR3 is 12 amino acids. CDR3 DNA: TGTGCCAGCATCCAGGGCAGGGATGGCTACACCTTC. Protein: CASIQGRDGYTF.

The table lists this clonotype with a few counts. This chain joins TRBV6-1 and TRBJ2-4; D tentatively fits TRBD1 or TRBD2 (5 bases each). The CDR3 is 15 residues long. Trimming shortened V by 7 bases and J by 0 bases, and 13 bases separated the two germline ends. Germline loops: CDR1 MNHNS, CDR2 SASEGT. The CDR3 nucleotides read TGTGCCAGCACTAGGGACCTTACAGCCAAAAACATTCAGTACTTC. It is translated as CASTRDLTAKNIQYF.

The V call is TRBV29-1, the J call TRBJ2-1; 13 nucleotides agree with TRBD2. CDR3 length: 15 amino acids. V dropped 7 bases and J dropped 6; count of bases not matched to a gene: 9. Germline CDR1 SQVTM, CDR2 ANQGSEA. In nucleotides, the CDR3 is TGCAGCGCTTCCACCGGGACTAGCGGGACCAATGAGCAGTTCTTC. Its protein is CSASTGTSGTNEQFF.

A few counts support this clonotype. The chain combines TRBV5-1 with TRBJ2-4, with no clear D. Trimming stripped 0 bases from V and 4 bases from J, with 5 bases between. Germline CDR1 is SGHRS and CDR2 is YFSETQ. There are 13 residues in the CDR3. The CDR3, as DNA: TGCGCCAGCAGCTTGGCCCAGAAAAACATTCAGTACTTC. The encoded protein is CASSLAQKNIQYF.